The 9 T cell receptor beta chains below were found in one sample sequenced in a study of siplizumab effects on memory and regulatory T cells. Clones were read by immunoSEQ multiplex PCR, and TCRdb kept only the in-frame ones, dropping some. The table lists roughly 100,000 clones, about 93% of them singletons. The sequencing sample was made of CD4+ T cells sorted from blood. The receptors were gathered from a human donor in good health.

The V call is TRBV10-3, the J call TRBJ2-3; D is possibly TRBD1 or TRBD2 (6 bases each). The CDR3 totals 16 residues. Per germline, CDR1 ENHRY and CDR2 SYGVKD. Trimming removed 3 bases from V and 6 bases from J, with 19 bases in between. Here the CDR3 DNA reads TGTGCCATCAGTGACGGTAGGGCGGGGACATGGGATACGCAGTATTTT. Translating gives CAISDGRAGTWDTQYF.

In this sample, this clone turned up once. This chain joins TRBV6-5 and TRBJ2-7; tentatively, D is TRBD2 (6 bases). The germline V gene has CDR1 MNHEY and CDR2 SVGAGI. This CDR3 is 12 amino acids long. Trimming left V 6 bases short and J 7 bases short, with 13 bases between. The CDR3 DNA sequence: TGTGCCAGCAGCACCGGGACTCCGGAGCAGTACTTC. Protein sequence: CASSTGTPEQYF.

J is TRBJ1-2 and V is TRBV5-1; a possible D gene is TRBD1 (5 bases). Per germline, CDR1 SGHRS and CDR2 YFSETQ. Trimming took off 4 bases at V and 4 bases at J, with 14 bases between the two ends. This CDR3 region has 14 residues. The CDR3 nucleotides read TGCGCCAGCAGCCCCGCTGACAGTTCCTATGGCTACACCTTC. Encoded protein: CASSPADSSYGYTF.

This clone was observed a single time. The chain couples TRBV7-9 to TRBJ2-1, with 13 bases matching TRBD2. CDR3 size: 15 residues. V shed 5 bases, J shed 9 bases, and the junction held 7 bases outside the gene matches. From germline, CDR1 is SEHNR and CDR2 FQNEAQ (reference sequence). The DNA of the CDR3 is TGTGCCAGCAGCCCCCAAGGACTAGCGGGAGCTGAGCAGTTCTTC. It codes for CASSPQGLAGAEQFF.

The chain employs TRBV7-2 and TRBJ2-1; tentatively, D is TRBD1 (5 bases). Trimming removed 9 bases at V and 9 bases at J, with 18 bases between. Per germline, CDR1 SGHTA and CDR2 FQGNSA. The CDR3 is 13 residues long. The CDR3 reads CASSGMQGSEQFF. The CDR3 bases are TGTGCCAGTTCAGGGATGCAAGGTTCTGAGCAGTTCTTC.

V is TRBV10-2 and J is TRBJ2-1; 8 bases match TRBD1. The CDR3 is made up of 17 amino acids. Per germline, CDR1 WSHSY and CDR2 SAAADI. The ends lost 7 bases at V and 2 bases at J; junction bases unmatched: 13. The DNA for the CDR3 is TGCGCCAGCACTTCGGAACCCCGGACAGGGACCTACAATGAGCAGTTCTTC. As protein: CASTSEPRTGTYNEQFF.

This rearrangement joins TRBV5-1 to TRBJ2-2; D not certain. The CDR3 has 13 residues. Trimming stripped 1 base from V and 6 bases from J, with 7 bases between. The germline V gene has CDR1 SGHRS and CDR2 YFSETQ. CDR3 sequence (DNA): TGCGCCAGCAGCTTGACAGTAGCCGGGGAGCTGTTTTTT. Translating it yields CASSLTVAGELFF.

This clone has only a few counts. CDR3: CASSSSGSPQETQYF. CDR3 nucleotides: TGTGCCAGTTCATCTAGCGGGAGCCCTCAAGAGACCCAGTACTTC. The rearrangement links TRBV2 to TRBJ2-5; 10 positions agree with TRBD2. Germline CDR1 reads SNHLY; CDR2 reads FYNNEI. Trimming cost V 9 bases and J 2 bases; bases outside gene matches: 9. The CDR3 extends over 15 amino acids.

This rearrangement joins TRBV5-1 to TRBJ2-1; D may be TRBD2 (6 bases). CDR1 and CDR2 from the germline V gene are SGHRS and YFSETQ. This CDR3 has 16 amino acids. V lost 0 bases, J lost 0 bases, and 10 bases lay in between. CDR3 coding DNA: TGCGCCAGCAGCTTGGATAGCGGAGTCTCCTACAATGAGCAGTTCTTC. It is translated as CASSLDSGVSYNEQFF. Combining the CDR3 with reference TRBV5-1 and TRBJ2-1 gives the whole variable domain KAGVTQTPRYLIKTRGQQVTLSCSPISGHRSVSWYQQTPGQGLQFLFEYFSETQRNKGNFPGRFSGRQFSNSRSEMNVSTLELGDSALYLCASSLDSGVSYNEQFFGPGTRLTVL.